The 19 T cell receptor beta chains presented below share a single source sample, sequenced in a study of shared T cell receptors in the human thymus. Sequencing was performed with immunoSEQ multiplex PCR; in TCRdb, only in-frame clones are kept and a portion is missing. The sample consists of approximately 660,000 clones, over 75% of them appearing once. These data were likewise used in another study, on human thymus T cells.

Material: thymocytes. The source of these receptors is a boy less than two years old with a congenital heart defect.

The rearrangement uses TRBV29-1 and TRBJ1-1, with D possibly matching TRBD1 (5 bases). Per the germline V gene, CDR1 is SQVTM and CDR2 is ANQGSEA. Trimming stripped 0 bases from V and 4 bases from J, with 15 bases between. This CDR3 has 15 amino acids. The CDR3 DNA reads as TGCAGCGTTGAAGATCGGGCGCGGGGCCCCACTGAAGCTTTCTTT. Protein sequence: CSVEDRARGPTEAFF.

The chain recombines TRBV10-2 with TRBJ2-5, with 8 bases lining up with TRBD1. This CDR3 comprises 12 residues. CDR1 is WSHSY and CDR2 is SAAADI in the germline V gene. The V and J ends lost 9 bases and 3 bases, in that order; junction bases with no gene match: 3. DNA of the CDR3: TGCGCCAGTAAACAGGGGGAAGAGACCCAGTACTTC. The encoded protein is CASKQGEETQYF.

The rearrangement links TRBV4-3 to TRBJ1-2; D gene uncertain. Germline CDR1 reads LGHNA; CDR2 reads YSLEER. V lost 2 bases and J lost 7, with 14 bases in between. The CDR3 runs to 14 residues. CDR3 nucleotide sequence: TGCGCCAGCAGCCAAATCTACGGTAGTTTTGGCTACACCTTC. Translated: CASSQIYGSFGYTF.

CDR3 DNA sequence: TGTGCCAGCAGCTGGCGGGCGGAAACTAGCTCCTACAATGAGCAGTTCTTC. It encodes CASSWRAETSSYNEQFF. The V call is TRBV5-6, the J call TRBJ2-1; TRBD2 is a possible D gene (5 bases). V lost 3 bases, J lost 0 bases, and 16 bases lay in between. The CDR3 is 17 residues long. Germline-derived CDR1 and CDR2 are SGHDT and YYEEEE.

The chain has TRBV5-4 and TRBJ2-1; 16 nucleotides match TRBD2. CDR3 length: 19 amino acids. V was clipped by 0 bases and J by 1 base; unmatched bases: 4. CDR1 SGHNT and CDR2 YYREEE come from the germline V gene (reference sequence). CDR3 DNA sequence: TGTGCCAGCAGCTTGGTGGGGACTAGCGGGAGGGAGTCCTACAATGAGCAGTTCTTC. It specifies CASSLVGTSGRESYNEQFF. The full variable domain, with the rest looked up from reference TRBV5-4 and TRBJ2-1, is ETGVTQSPTHLIKTRGQQVTLRCSSQSGHNTVSWYQQALGQGPQFIFQYYREEENGRGNFPPRFSGLQFPNYSSELNVNALELDDSALYLCASSLVGTSGRESYNEQFFGPGTRLTVL.

The rearrangement joins TRBV15 to TRBJ1-5; D unclear. CDR1 LNHNV and CDR2 YYDKDF come from the germline V gene (reference sequence). The ends were cut back, 5 bases at V and 4 bases at J, with 18 bases in the middle. This CDR3 has 16 amino acids. The CDR3: CATSPEDTLWNQPQHF. Here the CDR3 DNA reads TGTGCCACCAGCCCGGAAGACACCTTATGGAATCAGCCCCAGCATTTT. Variable domain in full (rest from reference TRBV15 and TRBJ1-5): DAMVIQNPRYQVTQFGKPVTLSCSQTLNHNVMYWYQQKSSQAPKLLFHYYDKDFNNEADTPDNFQSRRPNTSFCFLDIRSPGLGDTAMYLCATSPEDTLWNQPQHFGDGTRLSIL.

The chain combines TRBV13 with TRBJ1-4; perhaps TRBD1 as D (5 bases). The germline gives CDR1 PRHDT, CDR2 FYEKMQ (reference sequence). The CDR3 contains 15 residues. Trimming left V 3 bases short and J 8 bases short, with 16 bases between. The CDR3, as DNA: TGTGCCAGCAGCTTTGGACATGCCCTAGGGGAAAAACTGTTTTTT. As protein: CASSFGHALGEKLFF.

The chain recombines TRBV21-1 with TRBJ1-5; the table's D call, TRBD1, has no DNA check behind it. TRBV21-1 counts as a pseudogene. The CDR3 runs 16 residues. The CDR3 DNA is TGTGCCAGCAGCAAAGATTGGCAGGGGGCAAATCAGCCCCAGCATTTT. Amino acids: CASSKDWQGANQPQHF.

This chain links TRBV20-1 with TRBJ2-7, with 7 bases identical to TRBD1. The CDR3 length is 11 residues. The junction had 2 bases not matched to a gene; V was cut back by 3 bases and J by 6 bases. CDR1 and CDR2 (germline): DFQATT, SNEGSKA (reference sequence). The CDR3, as DNA: TGCAGTGCTAGTGACAGGGCCGAGCAGTACTTC. Translating gives CSASDRAEQYF.

The V call is TRBV6-5, the J call TRBJ1-2; unclear D gene. Trimming took 7 bases from V and 2 from J, leaving 14 bases between them. Germline loops: CDR1 MNHEY, CDR2 SVGAGI. The CDR3 runs 14 residues. CDR3 nucleotide sequence: TGTGCCAGCACTACCCGGGAAGGAAACTATGGCTACACCTTC. This sequence encodes CASTTREGNYGYTF.

This chain joins TRBV27 and TRBJ2-7; 7 positions match TRBD2. The CDR3 spans 16 residues. CDR1 is MNHEY, CDR2 SMNVEV, per germline (reference sequence). V shed 6 bases, J shed 0 bases, and the junction held 11 bases outside the gene matches. CDR3 sequence (DNA): TGTGCCAGCAGCCCAGAGGGGACTAACCTCTCCTACGAGCAGTACTTC. Its translation is CASSPEGTNLSYEQYF.

The chain couples TRBV10-3 to TRBJ2-7, with TRBD1 matching 9 bases. V shed 6 bases and J 0 bases; nucleotides not matched to a gene: 3. The germline V gene encodes CDR1 ENHRY and CDR2 SYGVKD. The CDR3 loop spans 14 amino acids. For the CDR3, the DNA is TGTGCCATCAGGGGGACAGGGAGCTCCTACGAGCAGTACTTC. Translating gives CAIRGTGSSYEQYF.

CDR3 nucleotide sequence: TGTGCCAGCAGCCCAATGGAACAGGGGACCCAAGAGACCCAGTACTTC. Residues: CASSPMEQGTQETQYF. The chain joins TRBV7-9 to TRBJ2-5, with TRBD1 matching 7 bases. CDR1 is SEHNR, CDR2 FQNEAQ, per germline (reference sequence). Unmatched junction bases numbered 10, after V lost 5 bases and J lost 1 base. This CDR3 is 16 amino acids long.

The chain employs TRBV18 and TRBJ2-3; a weak D match, TRBD2 (5 bases). Germline loops: CDR1 KGHSH, CDR2 LQKENI. V shed 2 bases and J shed 2 bases, with 8 bases lying between them. The CDR3 runs 14 residues. The CDR3 sequence is CASSPKTTTDTQYF. DNA of the CDR3: TGTGCCAGCTCACCAAAGACTACCACAGATACGCAGTATTTT.

The rearrangement links TRBV5-1 to TRBJ1-4, with D maybe TRBD1 (5 bases). V was pared by 0 bases and J by 6 bases, with 9 bases between. This CDR3 has 14 residues. Germline V CDR1 and CDR2: SGHRS, YFSETQ. The CDR3 reads CASSLAGRDEKLFF. In nucleotides, the CDR3 is TGCGCCAGCAGCTTGGCCGGCAGGGATGAAAAACTGTTTTTT.

As concerns this clone: The same CDR3 is also encoded by other DNA sequences in this sample. The chain links TRBV5-6 to TRBJ2-7, with D perhaps TRBD1 (6 bases). CDR1 and CDR2 (germline): SGHDT, YYEEEE. The germline V and J ends were trimmed by 4 bases and 4 bases, with 15 bases remaining between them. CDR3 size: 14 residues. CDR3 DNA sequence: TGTGCCAGCAGCCTAGAGGGGGTGGTGTACGAGCAGTACTTC. Protein sequence: CASSLEGVVYEQYF.

This clone was counted only a few times. J is TRBJ1-4 and V is TRBV5-1; tentative D call: TRBD1 (5 bases). The CDR3 contains 15 residues. V was pared by 4 bases and J by 3 bases, with 13 bases between. The germline V gene encodes CDR1 SGHRS and CDR2 YFSETQ. CDR3 sequence reads: CASSPIGAANEKLFF. The CDR3 DNA reads TGCGCCAGCAGCCCGATTGGGGCGGCTAATGAAAAACTGTTTTTT. Supplemented by reference TRBV5-1 and TRBJ1-4, the full variable domain reads KAGVTQTPRYLIKTRGQQVTLSCSPISGHRSVSWYQQTPGQGLQFLFEYFSETQRNKGNFPGRFSGRQFSNSRSEMNVSTLELGDSALYLCASSPIGAANEKLFFGSGTQLSVL.

This chain links TRBV27 with TRBJ1-5; 9 nucleotides align to TRBD1. V lost 5 bases, J lost 1 base, and 15 bases stayed unmatched. Germline V gene data show CDR1 as MNHEY and CDR2 as SMNVEV (reference sequence). The CDR3 is 19 amino acids. CDR3 protein: CASSPRTGEGKASNQPQHF. The DNA of the CDR3 is TGTGCCAGCAGTCCGCGGACAGGGGAGGGAAAAGCGAGCAATCAGCCCCAGCATTTT.

This chain uses TRBV30 with TRBJ2-2; D not certain. V was trimmed by 3 bases and J by 7 bases, leaving 18 bases between them. This CDR3 has 15 residues. Germline-derived CDR1 and CDR2 are GTSNPN and SVGIG (reference sequence). The DNA of the CDR3 is TGTGCCTGGAGGCCGCGTGAGCCAACGGGCGGGGAGCTGTTTTTT. It codes for CAWRPREPTGGELFF.